Below are 23 T cell receptor beta chains sequenced from a single sample in a study of breast tumors, draining lymph nodes, adjacent tissues (dated by TCRdb to about 2016). The lymph node samples were taken from the axillary draining lymph nodes of breast cancer patients. The method behind the library was multiplex PCR. The listed sequencing device is Illumina HiSeq 2000. The public reads were reanalyzed by TCRdb: fastp trimming at Q25, MiXCR alignment, in-frame beta chains only. Each entry is one CDR3 protein sequence, shown with its most common DNA and genes. In all, the sample holds approximately 230,000 distinct CDR3 sequences, and about 34% of those were seen once. The top ten clones comprise 3% to 4% of the sample. Sequenced input: axillary lymph node tissue. The receptor source for this set is a female donor with breast cancer. Some clones in this sample may be carry-over from other donors' samples.

This clonotype was seen at least ten times. The rearrangement links TRBV2 to TRBJ2-1; TRBD2 matches 10 bases. The V gene end was trimmed by 8 bases and the J gene end by 8 bases; junction bases not matched to a gene: 12. The germline V gene has CDR1 SNHLY and CDR2 FYNNEI. The CDR3 has 15 residues. The CDR3 DNA sequence: TGTGCCAGCTCCCCAGATCTAGCGGGAGAATATGAGCAGTTCTTC. As protein: CASSPDLAGEYEQFF.

This clonotype was seen more than once but under ten times. The gene calls are TRBV13 and TRBJ2-2, with TRBD2 matching over 8 bases. V shed 2 bases and J 4 bases; nucleotides not matched to a gene: 3. CDR1 is PRHDT, CDR2 FYEKMQ, per germline (reference sequence). This CDR3 is built from 15 residues. CDR3 residues: CASSLPGGATGELFF. CDR3 bases: TGTGCCAGCAGCTTACCCGGGGGGGCCACCGGGGAGCTGTTTTTT.

With respect to this clonotype: This may be a read error, as it is one base from a much larger clone. The chain is built from TRBV7-2 and TRBJ2-3, with a weak D call TRBD2 (6 bases). This CDR3 comprises 18 residues. In germline, CDR1 is SGHTA, CDR2 FQGNSA. For the CDR3, the DNA is TGTGCCAGCAGCAAACGACCCCTGTCGGGAGCCCCCACAGATACGCAGTGTTTT. This gives the protein CASSKRPLSGAPTDTQCF.

This clonotype occurred a few times. The chain uses TRBV6-6 and TRBJ1-5; 8 bases line up with TRBD1. This CDR3 region has 14 residues. V trimming: 5 bases; J trimming: 5 bases; junction bases outside the gene matches: 5. CDR1 and CDR2 (germline): MNHNY, SVGAGI (reference sequence). CDR3 in DNA: TGTGCCAGCAGTCACGACAGGGGAGATCAGCCCCAGCATTTT. This gives the protein CASSHDRGDQPQHF.

This clonotype was detected many times. The V gene is TRBV12-5, the J gene TRBJ2-5, with D perhaps matching TRBD2 (6 bases). CDR3 size: 14 residues. Germline CDR1 is LGHNT and CDR2 is FRNRAP. The V end was cut by 5 bases, the J end by 5 bases, with 15 bases between. CDR3 region: CASGPTGTRETQYF. The CDR3 DNA is TGTGCTAGTGGTCCAACCGGGACTCGGGAGACCCAGTACTTC.

This clonotype showed up many times. This chain links TRBV30 with TRBJ1-4, with 8 bases fitting TRBD1. Losses at the gene ends were 2 bases for V and 8 bases for J; bases not matched to a gene: 7. Germline V gives CDR1 GTSNPN, CDR2 SVGIG (reference sequence). The CDR3 runs to 14 residues. The CDR3 sequence is CAWSQRQGREKLFF. The DNA of the CDR3 is TGTGCCTGGAGTCAAAGACAGGGGCGCGAAAAACTGTTTTTT.

The chain uses TRBV7-9 and TRBJ2-2, with TRBD2 matching 7 bases. Germline lookup yields CDR1 SEHNR and CDR2 FQNEAQ (reference sequence). The CDR3 length is 18 residues. The trim removed 5 bases at V and 3 bases at J, leaving 15 bases unmatched. In nucleotides, the CDR3 is TGTGCCAGCAGCATCGCCGGGGCTAGCGGTCCTTACACCGGGGAGCTGTTTTTT. This gives the protein CASSIAGASGPYTGELFF.

In DNA form, the CDR3 reads TGTGCCATCAGCTACGACAAGCTAGGGAAGACCCAGTACTTC. It codes for CAISYDKLGKTQYF. The gene calls are TRBV10-3 and TRBJ2-5; the D is unclear. Germline CDR1 ENHRY, CDR2 SYGVKD. The V end was cut by 6 bases, the J end by 6 bases, with 17 bases between. CDR3 length equals 14 residues.

The table lists this clonotype with many counts. The chain couples TRBV5-1 to TRBJ2-3; 9 bases match TRBD1. The CDR3 is made up of 13 amino acids. The germline gives CDR1 SGHRS, CDR2 YFSETQ. V trimming: 8 bases; J trimming: 2 bases; junction bases outside the gene matches: 3. CDR3 amino acids: CASRDRVTDTQYF. The CDR3, as DNA: TGCGCCAGTCGGGACAGGGTCACAGATACGCAGTATTTT.

This clonotype was recorded at least ten times. This chain connects TRBV20-1 to TRBJ2-5; no reliable D call. The germline V gene encodes CDR1 DFQATT and CDR2 SNEGSKA (reference sequence). This CDR3 contains 13 residues. V was trimmed by 7 bases and J by 5 bases, leaving 17 bases between them. The CDR3 is CSVQSDRVETQYF. DNA of the CDR3: TGCAGTGTCCAATCCGATCGGGTTGAGACCCAGTACTTC.

The chain is built from TRBV20-1 and TRBJ2-3, with 10 bases aligning to TRBD2. The junction had 6 bases not matched to a gene; V was cut back by 6 bases and J by 3 bases. Germline lookup yields CDR1 DFQATT and CDR2 SNEGSKA (reference sequence). CDR3 length equals 14 residues. The CDR3 nucleotides are TGCAGTGCCCTAAGCGGGGGGGTGACAGATACGCAGTATTTT. The encoded protein is CSALSGGVTDTQYF.

The chain carries TRBV5-4 and TRBJ2-5; 11 bases line up with TRBD2. Germline-derived CDR1 and CDR2 are SGHNT and YYREEE (reference sequence). V shed 6 bases and J 5 bases; nucleotides not matched to a gene: 15. There are 17 residues in the CDR3. CDR3 region: CASISDVGSGGAETQYF. In nucleotides, the CDR3 is TGTGCCAGCATTTCGGATGTGGGTAGCGGGGGGGCTGAGACCCAGTACTTC.

This clonotype was detected a few times. The chain couples TRBV12-5 to TRBJ1-5; TRBD1 matches 9 bases. V trimming: 3 bases; J trimming: 0 bases; junction bases outside the gene matches: 12. This CDR3 has 19 residues. Germline V gene data show CDR1 as LGHNT and CDR2 as FRNRAP. DNA of the CDR3: TGTGCTAGTGGTTTCCGTATCGGGGACAGGGATAATAGCAATCAGCCCCAGCATTTT. Protein: CASGFRIGDRDNSNQPQHF.

This clonotype was detected ten times or more. The rearrangement links TRBV9 to TRBJ2-3; TRBD1 aligns across 12 bases. J was trimmed by 4 bases and V by 3 bases; bases with no gene match: 6. Germline V CDR1 and CDR2: SGDLS, YYNGEE. CDR3 length: 16 amino acids. The CDR3 here is CASSAGTGGRSDTQYF. The CDR3 nucleotides read TGTGCCAGCAGCGCTGGGACAGGGGGCCGTTCAGATACGCAGTATTTT.

This clonotype was found many times. This chain links TRBV7-9 with TRBJ1-3, with a possible D match to TRBD1 (6 bases). The CDR3 contains 14 residues. Trimming left V 7 bases short and J 4 bases short, with 14 bases between. Germline CDR1 reads SEHNR; CDR2 reads FQNEAQ (reference sequence). In nucleotides, the CDR3 is TGTGCCAGCACCCCGGGGACAAGGGGAAACACCATATATTTT. It translates to CASTPGTRGNTIYF.

The chain uses TRBV20-1 and TRBJ1-6; 7 nucleotides match TRBD1. CDR3 length equals 16 residues. Germline CDR1 DFQATT, CDR2 SNEGSKA (reference sequence). V lost 0 bases to trimming and J lost 6 bases; unmatched junction nucleotides: 8. CDR3 nucleotides: TGCAGTGCTAGAGATTCCAAGACAGGGCGTAATTCACCCCTCCACTTT. This sequence encodes CSARDSKTGRNSPLHF.

This clonotype was counted many times. This rearrangement joins TRBV19 to TRBJ2-3; D might be TRBD1 or TRBD2, each matching 5 bases. There are 16 residues in the CDR3. CDR1 is LNHDA and CDR2 is SQIVND in the germline V gene (reference sequence). The V and J ends lost 1 base and 2 bases respectively, with 13 bases between them. The CDR3 reads CASSIGDLSYTDTQYF. The CDR3 nucleotides are TGTGCCAGTAGTATAGGGGACCTTTCCTACACAGATACGCAGTATTTT.

This clonotype was observed a few times. A much more abundant neighbour one base away suggests this may be a read error. The chain uses TRBV20-1 and TRBJ2-7; TRBD1 is a possible D gene (5 bases). The CDR3 covers 14 residues. Germline V gene sequence: CDR1 DFQATT, CDR2 SNEGSKA (reference sequence). The chain's CDR3 is CSARGGRASSEQYF. Here the CDR3 DNA reads TGCAGTGCTAGAGGAGGCAGGGCCTCCTCCGAGCAGTACTTC.

There are a few counts of this clonotype. A much larger clone differs from this one at a single base, so this may be a read error. The V gene is TRBV9, the J gene TRBJ1-6; D unresolved. The CDR3 is made up of 15 amino acids. The V gene's germline CDR1 is SGDLS and CDR2 YYNGEE. The CDR3 sequence is CASSGSSSYNSPPHF. DNA for the CDR3: TGTGCCAGCAGCGGATCTTCCTCCTATAATTCACCCCCCCACTTT. The variable domain in full, with the rest retrieved from reference TRBV9 and TRBJ1-6, is DSGVTQTPKHLITATGQRVTLRCSPRSGDLSVYWYQQSLDQGLQFLIQYYNGEERAKGNILERFSAQQFPDLHSELNLSSLELGDSALYFCASSGSSSYNSPPHFGNGTRLTVT.

This clonotype was seen many times. In DNA form, the CDR3 reads TGTGCCAGCACCAGGAGGGGGGATGAGCAGTTCTTC. It codes for CASTRRGDEQFF. The rearrangement links TRBV11-3 to TRBJ2-1; D may be TRBD1 or TRBD2 (6 bases each). The V end lost 7 bases, the J end lost 8 bases, and 12 bases lay between the germline ends. This CDR3 is 12 amino acids long. CDR1 is SGHNT, CDR2 YENEEA, per germline.

Comment on this clonotype: Since a much larger clone is just one base distant, this may be a read error. In nucleotides, the CDR3 is TGTGCCAGCAGCCCCCTTATACCAGTGGGCGAGCAGTACTTC. This sequence encodes CASSPLIPVGEQYF. The chain uses TRBV5-4 and TRBJ2-7; D not resolved. The germline V gene encodes CDR1 SGHNT and CDR2 YYREEE (reference sequence). Deletions cut 4 bases from V and 6 bases from J, with 17 bases between. The CDR3 consists of 14 residues.

This clonotype was counted at least ten times. The chain joins TRBV24-1 to TRBJ2-5, with D unresolved. Looked up from germline, CDR1 is KGHDR and CDR2 is SFDVKD. V lost 8 bases and J 3 bases, leaving 12 bases between the germline ends. The CDR3 covers 13 residues. CDR3 bases: TGTGCCACCACCGGTCCCACTGAAGAGACCCAGTACTTC. Translating it yields CATTGPTEETQYF.

The chain's CDR3 is CASSPWTGGSTTYGYTF. CDR3 in DNA: TGTGCCAGCAGCCCCTGGACAGGGGGTTCTACCACCTATGGCTACACCTTC. The genes are TRBV6-5 and TRBJ1-2; 10 nucleotides agree with TRBD1. After removal of 6 bases from V and 4 bases from J, the junction contained 14 bases not matched to a gene. Germline values: CDR1 MNHEY, CDR2 SVGAGI. This CDR3 has 17 residues.